One T cell receptor beta chain is described in this entry. The antigen is not known. The data belong to a study of T cells in women clearing cervical HPV infection. Whole-study context: HLA type stays a possible confounder, typing being limited.

TCR beta CDR3 amplified by multiplex PCR from approximately 1,300 ng genomic DNA. The protocol was immunoSEQ multiplex PCR, while the TCRdb copy is restricted to in-frame clones and leaves out a portion. The sample data list about 23,000 clones. General observations from the study: Associations may precede or follow infection; HPV-specific or memory T cells were not isolated.

The sample was blood buffy coat. This TCR was recovered from a woman aged 18-70 years with a cervical HPV16 infection that either progressed to CIN3+ or cleared (not recorded which).

The CDR3 loop reads CASSLGTSGSTDPQHF. CDR3 DNA (partial): TGTGCCAGCAGCTTGGGGACTAGCGGAAGCACAGATCCC. V is TRBV7-6 and J is TRBJ1-5; D is possibly TRBD1 (5 bases). The read comes to an end 3 residues before the CDR3 does, leaving the germline J gene to fill in the end. The CDR3 spans 16 residues. CDR1 is SGHVS, CDR2 FNYEAQ, per germline. Using reference TRBV7-6 and TRBJ1-5 for the parts outside the CDR3, the full variable domain is GAGVSQSPRYKVTKRGQDVALRCDPISGHVSLYWYRQALGQGPEFLTYFNYEAQQDKSGLPNDRFSAERPEGSISTLTIQRTEQRDSAMYRCASSLGTSGSTDPQHFGDGTRLSIL.